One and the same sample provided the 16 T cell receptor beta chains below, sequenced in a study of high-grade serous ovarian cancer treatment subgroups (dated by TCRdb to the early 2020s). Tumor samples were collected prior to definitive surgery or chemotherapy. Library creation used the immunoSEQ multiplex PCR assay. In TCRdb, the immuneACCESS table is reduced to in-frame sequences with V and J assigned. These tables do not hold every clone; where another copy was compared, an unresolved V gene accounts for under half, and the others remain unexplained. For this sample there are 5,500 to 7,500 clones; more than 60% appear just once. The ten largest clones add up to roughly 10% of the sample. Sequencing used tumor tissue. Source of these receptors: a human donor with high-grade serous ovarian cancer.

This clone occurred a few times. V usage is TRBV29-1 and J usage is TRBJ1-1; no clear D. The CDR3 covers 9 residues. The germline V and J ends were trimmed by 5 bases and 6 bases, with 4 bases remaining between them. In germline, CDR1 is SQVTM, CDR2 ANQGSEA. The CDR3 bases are TGCAGCGTTCTCCCTGAAGCTTTCTTT. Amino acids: CSVLPEAFF. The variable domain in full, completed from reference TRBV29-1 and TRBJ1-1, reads SAVISQKPSRDICQRGTSLTIQCQVDSQVTMMFWYRQQPGQSLTLIATANQGSEATYESGFVIDKFPISRPNLTFSTLTVSNMSPEDSSIYLCSVLPEAFFGQGTRLTVV.

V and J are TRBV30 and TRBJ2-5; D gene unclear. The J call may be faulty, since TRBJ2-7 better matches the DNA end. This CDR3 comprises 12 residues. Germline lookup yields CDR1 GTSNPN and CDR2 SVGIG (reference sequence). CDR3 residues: CAWIGGPYEQYF. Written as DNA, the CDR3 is TGTGCCTGGATTGGCGGACCCTACGAGCAGTACTTC.

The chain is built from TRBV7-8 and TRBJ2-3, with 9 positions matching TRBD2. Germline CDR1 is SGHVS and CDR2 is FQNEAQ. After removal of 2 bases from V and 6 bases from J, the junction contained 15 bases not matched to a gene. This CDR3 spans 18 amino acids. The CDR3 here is CASSLYGASGAPGDTQYF. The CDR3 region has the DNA TGTGCCAGCAGCTTATACGGGGCTAGCGGGGCCCCGGGGGATACGCAGTATTTT.

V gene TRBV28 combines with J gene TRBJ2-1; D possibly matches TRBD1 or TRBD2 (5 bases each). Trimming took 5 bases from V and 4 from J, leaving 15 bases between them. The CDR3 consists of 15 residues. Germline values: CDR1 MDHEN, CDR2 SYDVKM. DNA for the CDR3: TGTGCCAGCAGTGGACCGGGACGACCTTACAATGAGCAGTTCTTC. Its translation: CASSGPGRPYNEQFF.

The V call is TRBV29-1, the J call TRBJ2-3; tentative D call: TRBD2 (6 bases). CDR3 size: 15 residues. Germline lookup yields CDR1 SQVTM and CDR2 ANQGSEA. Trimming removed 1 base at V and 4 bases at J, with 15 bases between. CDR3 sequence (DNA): TGCAGCGTTGAAGGGGTCGGGGGAGTAGCAGATACGCAGTATTTT. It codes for CSVEGVGGVADTQYF.

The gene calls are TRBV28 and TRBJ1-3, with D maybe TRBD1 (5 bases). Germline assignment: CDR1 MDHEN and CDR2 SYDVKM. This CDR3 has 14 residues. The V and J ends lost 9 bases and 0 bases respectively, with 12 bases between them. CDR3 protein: CASWGLNSGNTIYF. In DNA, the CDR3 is TGTGCCAGTTGGGGCCTTAACTCTGGAAACACCATATATTTT.

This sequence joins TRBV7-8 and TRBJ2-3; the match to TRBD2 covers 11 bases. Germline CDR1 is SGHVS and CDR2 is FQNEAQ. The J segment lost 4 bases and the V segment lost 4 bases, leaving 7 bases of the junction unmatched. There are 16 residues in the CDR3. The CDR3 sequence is CASSSLAGGLADTQYF. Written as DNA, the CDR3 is TGTGCCAGCAGCTCGCTAGCGGGGGGCCTGGCAGATACGCAGTATTTT. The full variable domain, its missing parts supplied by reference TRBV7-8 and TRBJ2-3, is GAGVSQSPRYKVAKRGQDVALRCDPISGHVSLFWYQQALGQGPEFLTYFQNEAQLDKSGLPSDRFFAERPEGSVSTLKIQRTQQEDSAVYLCASSSLAGGLADTQYFGPGTRLTVL.

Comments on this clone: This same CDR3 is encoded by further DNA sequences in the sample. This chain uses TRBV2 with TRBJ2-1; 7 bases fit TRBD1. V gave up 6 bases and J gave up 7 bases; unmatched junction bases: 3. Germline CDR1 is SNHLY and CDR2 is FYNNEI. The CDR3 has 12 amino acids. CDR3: CASRPQGNEQFF. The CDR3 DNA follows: TGTGCCAGCAGGCCACAGGGGAATGAGCAGTTCTTC.

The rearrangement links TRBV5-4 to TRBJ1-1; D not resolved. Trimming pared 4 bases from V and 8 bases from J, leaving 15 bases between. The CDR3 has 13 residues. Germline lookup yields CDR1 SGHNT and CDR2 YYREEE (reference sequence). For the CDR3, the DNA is TGTGCCAGCAGCCCCGTGGGAACTCGGGAAGCTTTCTTT. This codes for CASSPVGTREAFF.

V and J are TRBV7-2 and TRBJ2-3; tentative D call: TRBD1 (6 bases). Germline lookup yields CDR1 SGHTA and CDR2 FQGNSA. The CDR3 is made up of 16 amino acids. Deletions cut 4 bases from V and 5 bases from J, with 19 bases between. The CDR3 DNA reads TGTGCCAGCAGCTCACCCCTAGTGTCAGGGGAAGATACGCAGTATTTT. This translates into CASSSPLVSGEDTQYF.

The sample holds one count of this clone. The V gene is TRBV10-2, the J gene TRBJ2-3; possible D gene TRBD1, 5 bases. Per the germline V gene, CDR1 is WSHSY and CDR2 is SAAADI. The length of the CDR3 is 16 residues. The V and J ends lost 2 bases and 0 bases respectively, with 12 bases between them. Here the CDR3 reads CASSEPTVPSTDTQYF. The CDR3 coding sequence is TGCGCCAGCAGTGAGCCGACAGTCCCTAGCACAGATACGCAGTATTTT.

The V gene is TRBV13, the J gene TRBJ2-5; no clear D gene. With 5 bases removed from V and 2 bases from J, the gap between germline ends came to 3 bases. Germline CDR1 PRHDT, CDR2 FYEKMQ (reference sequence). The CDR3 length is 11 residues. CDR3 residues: CASSAQETQYF. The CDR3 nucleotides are TGTGCCAGCAGCGCGCAAGAGACCCAGTACTTC.

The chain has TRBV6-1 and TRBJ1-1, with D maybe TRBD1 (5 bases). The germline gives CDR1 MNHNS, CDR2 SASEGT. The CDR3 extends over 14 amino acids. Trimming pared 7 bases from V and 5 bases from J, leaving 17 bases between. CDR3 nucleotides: TGTGCCAGCACCAGTACCAGGGATAGGACTGAAGCTTTCTTT. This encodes CASTSTRDRTEAFF.

The CDR3 loop reads CAISEGSNTGELFF. The CDR3 DNA reads TGTGCCATCAGTGAGGGGTCGAACACCGGGGAGCTGTTTTTT. The chain couples TRBV10-3 to TRBJ2-2; D is uncertain. The germline CDR1 and CDR2 sequences are ENHRY and SYGVKD. This CDR3 contains 14 residues. Trimming stripped 2 bases from V and 0 bases from J, with 4 bases between.

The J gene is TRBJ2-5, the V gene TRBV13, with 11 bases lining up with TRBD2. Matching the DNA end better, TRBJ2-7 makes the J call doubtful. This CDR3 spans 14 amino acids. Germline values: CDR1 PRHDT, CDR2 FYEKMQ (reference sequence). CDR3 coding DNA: TGTGCCAGCAGCCTAGCGGGGGGCCCCTACGAGCAGTACTTC. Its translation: CASSLAGGPYEQYF.

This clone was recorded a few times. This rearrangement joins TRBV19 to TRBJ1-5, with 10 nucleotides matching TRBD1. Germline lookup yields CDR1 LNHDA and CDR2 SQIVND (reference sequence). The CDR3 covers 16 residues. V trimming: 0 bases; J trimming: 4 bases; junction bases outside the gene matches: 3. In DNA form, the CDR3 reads TGTGCCAGTAGTATAGAGGGACAGGGGTGGAATCAGCCCCAGCATTTT. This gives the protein CASSIEGQGWNQPQHF.